The T cell receptor beta chain under discussion was sequenced for a study of identical twins. Study observations and caveats: Sequences that were out-of-frame, alpha and twin-shared displayed an excess of low generation probability.

TCRdb passed the 5' RACE reads through MiXCR, listing each CDR3 protein once. The repertoire holds about 1.7 million distinct CDR3 sequences, with under 35% as singletons. V lost 1 base and J lost 2, with 18 bases in between. CDR1 is SGHRS, CDR2 YFSETQ, per germline. The CDR3 has 17 amino acids. In regard to this clonotype: Its antigen is still unknown.

The sequenced material came from cord blood. This chain uses TRBV5-1 with TRBJ1-2; D is ambiguous. The TCR was taken from a newborn girl in good health. The CDR3 loop is CASSLYESPLLNYGYTF. The CDR3 DNA reads TGCGCCAGCAGCTTGTATGAAAGCCCCCTACTCAACTATGGCTACACCTTC.